Below are 29 T cell receptor beta chains sequenced from a single sample in a study of T cells in women clearing cervical HPV infection. Generated by immunoSEQ multiplex PCR, the TCRdb table keeps only in-frame clones and is missing some. Its table lists some 25,000 clones. The sequenced material came from blood buffy coat. These receptors came from a woman between 18 and 70 years old with a cervical HPV16 infection that either progressed to CIN3+ or cleared (not recorded which).

To note about this clone: The read gets to within 3 residues of the CDR3 end, and the germline J gene fills in the rest. The chain combines TRBV7-9 with TRBJ1-4, with D maybe TRBD1 (5 bases). The CDR3 consists of 15 residues. Germline CDR1 reads SEHNR; CDR2 reads FQNEAQ (reference sequence). The CDR3 spells CASSQAGTGANVLFF. Incomplete CDR3 DNA: TGTGCCAGCAGCCAAGCGGGAACTGGGGCCAACGTA. Full variable domain (missing parts from reference TRBV7-9 and TRBJ1-4): DTGVSQNPRHKITKRGQNVTFRCDPISEHNRLYWYRQTLGQGPEFLTYFQNEAQLEKSRLLSDRFSAERPKGSFSTLEIQRTEQGDSAMYLCASSQAGTGANVLFFGSGTQLSVL.

In regard to this clone: The read ends 3 residues before the CDR3 terminus; that terminus is restored from the germline J gene. This chain joins TRBV20-1 and TRBJ2-3; the match to TRBD2 covers 7 bases. The V segment lost 3 bases and the J segment 2 bases; nucleotides outside the gene matches: 8. The CDR3 extends over 15 amino acids. CDR1 is DFQATT and CDR2 is SNEGSKA in the germline V gene (reference sequence). This CDR3 is CSASYWRESTDTQYF. Partial CDR3 DNA: TGCAGTGCTAGTTACTGGCGGGAGTCCACAGATACG.

Notes on this clone: Coverage ceases 3 residues before the CDR3 finishes, and the germline J gene fills in the end. The rearrangement uses TRBV7-8 and TRBJ2-2; 8 bases match TRBD1. CDR3 length: 14 amino acids. Germline CDR1 is SGHVS and CDR2 is FQNEAQ. This chain's CDR3 is CASSLDRGYEKLFF. The part of the CDR3 DNA that was read is TGTGCCAGCAGCCTAGACAGGGGTTATGAAAAG.

As for this clone: The CDR3 goes on 3 residues after the read ends, and that part is filled in from the germline J gene. V and J are TRBV7-9 and TRBJ1-2, with a possible D match to TRBD1 (5 bases). The CDR3 is made up of 14 amino acids. Germline V gene lookup returns CDR1 SEHNR and CDR2 FQNEAQ (reference sequence). The CDR3 loop reads CASSFDGGHYDYTF. The part of the CDR3 DNA that was read is TGTGCCAGCAGCTTCGACGGGGGTCACTACGAC.

For this clone: The read falls 3 residues short of the CDR3 end, and the missing part is taken from the germline J gene. This chain joins TRBV6-1 and TRBJ1-5; 9 positions match TRBD1. With 3 bases clipped from V and 4 bases from J, the junction kept 4 bases outside the gene matches. From germline, CDR1 is MNHNS and CDR2 SASEGT. CDR3 length equals 15 residues. This chain's CDR3 is CASSDWTGENQPQHF. The CDR3 bases that were read are TGTGCCAGCAGTGATTGGACAGGGGAAAATCAGCCC.

Details on this clone: The sequence runs out 3 residues before the end of the CDR3; the remainder is reconstructed from the germline J gene. The chain is built from TRBV5-4 and TRBJ2-7; TRBD2 agrees at 9 bases. The CDR3 length is 14 residues. Germline assignment: CDR1 SGHNT and CDR2 YYREEE (reference sequence). The J segment lost 6 bases and the V segment lost 2 bases, leaving 6 bases of the junction unmatched. CDR3: CASSLAGTSFEQYF. The CDR3 bases that were read are TGTGCCAGCAGCTTAGCCGGGACTAGCTTCGAG.

With regard to this clone: The read ends 3 residues before the CDR3 terminus; that terminus is restored from the germline J gene. The chain employs TRBV4-1 and TRBJ1-3; unclear D gene. CDR3 size: 17 residues. V was cut by 1 base and J by 0 bases, with 13 bases left in between. Germline V gene lookup returns CDR1 MGHRA and CDR2 YSYEKL. The CDR3 sequence: CASSQVLGRSSGNTIYF. CDR3 bases read: TGCGCCAGCAGCCAAGTGTTAGGGCGAAGCTCTGGAAACACC.

A remark on this clone: At one boundary the junction diverges from the germline segment, which might be a read error. Read coverage stops 3 residues before the CDR3 terminus; the germline J gene supplies the remainder. Additional DNA sequences in this sample encode the identical CDR3. V and J are TRBV5-1 and TRBJ1-2; TRBD1 matches 12 bases. This CDR3 contains 14 residues. The germline CDR1 and CDR2 sequences are SGHRS and YFSETQ. The covered CDR3 bases are TGCGCCAGCAGCCTGGGACAGGGGGCCTATGGT. This gives the protein CASSLGQGAYG. The CDR3 reads in full as CASSLGQGAYGYTF.

Concerning this clone: From the germline J gene comes the end of the CDR3, since the read stops 3 residues before it. V usage is TRBV2 and J usage is TRBJ2-5; D possibly matches TRBD1 or TRBD2 (5 bases each). Per germline, CDR1 SNHLY and CDR2 FYNNEI. This CDR3 is 14 amino acids long. The V and J ends lost 4 bases and 5 bases respectively, with 14 bases between them. CDR3 DNA, as far as it was read: TGTGCCAGCAGTGGAGGGATTAAGGGGGAGACC. Protein product: CASSGGIKGET. The whole CDR3 region reads CASSGGIKGETQYF.

CDR3 DNA (partial): TGTGCCAGCAGCTTAGGTAACGGGGAGAGCGGC. This encodes CASSLGNGESG. The whole CDR3 region reads CASSLGNGESGYTF. The chain couples TRBV7-9 to TRBJ1-2; D call uncertain. The CDR3 is cut off 3 residues early in the read; its end comes from the germline J gene. This CDR3 is built from 14 residues. The germline V gene has CDR1 SEHNR and CDR2 FQNEAQ (reference sequence).

As regards this clone: Sequencing ends 3 residues short of the CDR3 end; the germline J gene provides the rest. This sequence joins TRBV5-1 and TRBJ2-7; weak D call: TRBD1 (6 bases). Trimming took 4 bases from V and 5 from J, leaving 19 bases between them. The CDR3 length is 15 residues. In germline, CDR1 is SGHRS, CDR2 YFSETQ. The part of the CDR3 DNA that was read is TGCGCCAGCAGCCTACAGGGTGAACGGTTCGACGAG. Protein sequence: CASSLQGERFDE. The full CDR3 reads CASSLQGERFDEQYF.

About this clone itself: Coverage ceases 3 residues before the CDR3 finishes, and the germline J gene fills in the end. V and J are TRBV20-1 and TRBJ2-1; D unclear. Trimming cost V 2 bases and J 6 bases, with 14 bases left between them. Germline assignment: CDR1 DFQATT and CDR2 SNEGSKA (reference sequence). The CDR3 runs 14 residues. The CDR3 spells CSARPLELVNEQFF. CDR3 bases read: TGCAGTGCTAGACCACTTGAGTTAGTCAATGAG.

On this clone itself: The sequenced fragment ends 3 residues before the CDR3 boundary, so the rest is inferred from the germline J gene. The rearrangement uses TRBV7-2 and TRBJ1-2; possibly TRBD1 for D (6 bases). Germline CDR1 is SGHTA and CDR2 is FQGNSA. The CDR3 runs 14 residues. The CDR3 DNA, read in part, is TGTGCCAGCAGCTTATTGGGGGGGCCGGGGGGC. Amino acids: CASSLLGGPGG. The whole CDR3 region reads CASSLLGGPGGYTF.

As regards this clone: From the germline J gene comes the end of the CDR3, since the read stops 3 residues before it. The chain combines TRBV18 with TRBJ2-2; 7 positions match TRBD1. Trimming at V came to 2 bases and at J to 0 bases, leaving 6 bases not matched to a gene. The CDR3 has 17 residues. Per the germline V gene, CDR1 is KGHSH and CDR2 is LQKENI. CDR3 DNA, as far as it was read: TGTGCCAGCTCACCATCGGGACAGAGGCCGAACACCGGGGAG. Protein: CASSPSGQRPNTGE. The entire CDR3 protein is CASSPSGQRPNTGELFF.

Of note for this clone: The read gets to within 3 residues of the CDR3 end, and the germline J gene fills in the rest. J is TRBJ1-2 and V is TRBV7-9, with D unclear. Germline V gives CDR1 SEHNR, CDR2 FQNEAQ (reference sequence). CDR3 length: 14 amino acids. Incomplete CDR3 DNA: TGTGCCAGCAGCCCCTCAAAGGGCACAGATACC. This sequence encodes CASSPSKGTDT. The CDR3 as a whole reads CASSPSKGTDTYTF.

Concerning this clone itself: The read is 3 residues too short to cover the CDR3 end, so that end is filled in from the germline J gene. The V gene is TRBV5-5, the J gene TRBJ1-2; tentatively, D is TRBD1 (6 bases). The CDR3 extends over 13 amino acids. CDR1 SGHKS and CDR2 YYEKEE come from the germline V gene (reference sequence). Trimming removed 4 bases at V and 6 bases at J, with 13 bases between. CDR3 sequence: CASSGGARDGYTF. The sequenced part of the CDR3 DNA is TGTGCCAGCAGCGGGGGGGCCAGAGATGGC.

Concerning this clone itself: The read finishes 3 residues shy of the CDR3 end, and the germline J gene is used to complete it. The chain couples TRBV19 to TRBJ2-2; the match to TRBD1 covers 7 bases. The CDR3 loop spans 13 amino acids. CDR1 is LNHDA, CDR2 SQIVND, per germline (reference sequence). CDR3: CASRQGQAEKLFF. CDR3 DNA (partial): TGTGCCAGTAGACAAGGACAGGCTGAAAAG.

With respect to this clone: The read ends 3 residues before the CDR3 terminus; that terminus is restored from the germline J gene. The V gene is TRBV5-1, the J gene TRBJ2-7; 8 positions agree with TRBD2. The V gene's germline CDR1 is SGHRS and CDR2 YFSETQ. After removal of 6 bases from V and 3 bases from J, the junction contained 8 bases not matched to a gene. CDR3 length: 14 amino acids. CDR3 protein: CASKPLAANYEQYF. The CDR3 DNA, read in part, is TGCGCCAGCAAACCACTAGCGGCCAACTACGAG.

The DNA read from the CDR3 is TGTGCCAGCTCACCACCGTCGGGACAGTCTTTACAGACTAATGAAAAG. Its protein product is CASSPPSGQSLQTNEK. The CDR3 reads in full as CASSPPSGQSLQTNEKLFF. The chain uses TRBV18 and TRBJ2-2; 7 positions match TRBD1. The CDR3 is cut off 3 residues early in the read; its end comes from the germline J gene. This CDR3 spans 19 amino acids. In germline, CDR1 is KGHSH, CDR2 LQKENI.

Points on this clone: The read halts 3 residues ahead of the CDR3 end, with the missing end drawn from the germline J gene. The rearrangement uses TRBV11-3 and TRBJ2-3; 8 bases are a match to TRBD2. The CDR3 has 14 residues. V shed 5 bases, J shed 1 base, and the junction held 2 bases outside the gene matches. Germline V gene lookup returns CDR1 SGHNT and CDR2 YENEEA. The CDR3 spells CASSPAGGTDTQYF. The DNA read from the CDR3 is TGTGCCAGCAGCCCAGCGGGAGGCACAGATACG.

To note about this clone: The read halts 3 residues ahead of the CDR3 end, with the missing end drawn from the germline J gene. V and J are TRBV30 and TRBJ1-5, with a tentative D call TRBD1 (6 bases). Trimming shortened V by 5 bases and J by 4 bases, and 9 bases separated the two germline ends. CDR3 length: 12 amino acids. CDR1 GTSNPN and CDR2 SVGIG come from the germline V gene (reference sequence). The CDR3 bases that were read are TGTGCCTGGGACAGGAGAAATCAGCCC. Protein sequence: CAWDRRNQP. From start to end, the CDR3 is CAWDRRNQPQHF.

As concerns this clone: The read ends 3 residues before the CDR3 terminus; that terminus is restored from the germline J gene. The rearrangement joins TRBV12-3 or TRBV12-4 to TRBJ2-7; unclear D gene. The CDR3 spans 12 residues. V lost 2 bases and J lost 4, with 6 bases in between. The CDR3 loop is CASSLRFYEQYF. The part of the CDR3 DNA that was read is TGTGCCAGCAGTTTAAGGTTTTACGAG.

A remark on this clone: The DNA ends 3 residues before the CDR3 does, and the rest of the CDR3 is filled in from the germline J gene. The rearrangement uses TRBV10-2 and TRBJ2-7; 8 bases are shared with TRBD2. Germline lookup yields CDR1 WSHSY and CDR2 SAAADI. J gave up 2 bases and V 7 bases, and 13 bases lay outside the gene matches. CDR3 length: 16 amino acids. CDR3 loop: CASTLTGGATAYEQYF. CDR3 DNA (partial): TGCGCCAGCACCCTCACGGGGGGGGCTACCGCCTACGAG.

As for this clone: The observed sequence ends 3 residues before the CDR3 terminus, with the missing tail filled in from the germline J gene. The chain uses TRBV7-2 and TRBJ1-5; TRBD1 might be the D (5 bases). The CDR3 is made up of 15 amino acids. V dropped 5 bases and J dropped 4 bases, with 15 bases sitting between them. Germline CDR1 and CDR2: SGHTA and FQGNSA. CDR3 loop: CASSPYDSLNQPQHF. The covered CDR3 bases are TGTGCCAGCAGCCCATACGACAGTCTAAATCAGCCC.

As regards this clone: The read gets to within 3 residues of the CDR3 end, and the germline J gene fills in the rest. V is TRBV29-1 and J is TRBJ1-2, with unresolved D. V gave up 2 bases and J gave up 1 base, with 8 bases separating them. The CDR3 has 13 residues. CDR1 is SQVTM and CDR2 is ANQGSEA in the germline V gene. The part of the CDR3 DNA that was read is TGCAGCGTTGAACCTCCGGTTAACTATGGC. Protein product: CSVEPPVNYG. The whole CDR3 region reads CSVEPPVNYGYTF.

Turning to this clone: The read ends 3 residues before the CDR3 terminus; that terminus is restored from the germline J gene. The V gene is TRBV18, the J gene TRBJ1-2; the D gene is possibly TRBD1 (5 bases). The CDR3 runs 16 residues. Germline V gene sequence: CDR1 KGHSH, CDR2 LQKENI. The CDR3 here is CASSPPTSGAHNDYTF. The CDR3 DNA, read in part, is TGTGCCAGCTCACCCCCGACTAGCGGGGCCCACAATGAC.

About this clone itself: The read falls 3 residues short of the CDR3 end, and the missing part is taken from the germline J gene. The chain recombines TRBV7-2 with TRBJ2-3, with D possibly being TRBD1 (5 bases). The CDR3 loop spans 15 amino acids. Per the germline V gene, CDR1 is SGHTA and CDR2 is FQGNSA. V was trimmed by 5 bases and J by 0 bases, leaving 12 bases between them. Incomplete CDR3 DNA: TGTGCCAGCAGCCCCCGCAGGGCGAGCACAGATACG. Translating it yields CASSPRRASTDT. The CDR3, in full, reads CASSPRRASTDTQYF. Full variable domain (remainder filled in from reference TRBV7-2 and TRBJ2-3): GAGVSQSPSNKVTEKGKDVELRCDPISGHTALYWYRQSLGQGLEFLIYFQGNSAPDKSGLPSDRFSAERTGGSVSTLTIQRTQQEDSAVYLCASSPRRASTDTQYFGPGTRLTVL.

Notes on this clone: The read terminates 3 residues before the CDR3 end, so the remaining end is supplied by the germline J gene. The chain uses TRBV10-1 and TRBJ2-7, with TRBD2 matching over 9 bases. With V trimmed by 4 bases and J by 0 bases, 1 base remained unmatched. The CDR3 is made up of 14 amino acids. Germline V gene data show CDR1 as WNHNN and CDR2 as SYGVQD (reference sequence). The CDR3 loop is CASSASGTSYEQYF. The CDR3 bases that were read are TGCGCCAGCAGTGCTAGCGGGACCTCCTACGAG.

To note about this clone: The missing CDR3 end, 3 residues past where the read stops, is filled in from the germline J gene. The chain links TRBV19 to TRBJ1-1; possible D gene TRBD1, 6 bases. V was shortened by 2 bases and J by 6 bases, with 16 bases between the two germline ends. Germline V gene lookup returns CDR1 LNHDA and CDR2 SQIVND (reference sequence). The CDR3 is 15 amino acids. The sequenced part of the CDR3 DNA is TGTGCCAGTAGTATAAAAGGGGGTCGGGGACCTGAA. It codes for CASSIKGGRGPE. In full, the CDR3 reads CASSIKGGRGPEAFF.